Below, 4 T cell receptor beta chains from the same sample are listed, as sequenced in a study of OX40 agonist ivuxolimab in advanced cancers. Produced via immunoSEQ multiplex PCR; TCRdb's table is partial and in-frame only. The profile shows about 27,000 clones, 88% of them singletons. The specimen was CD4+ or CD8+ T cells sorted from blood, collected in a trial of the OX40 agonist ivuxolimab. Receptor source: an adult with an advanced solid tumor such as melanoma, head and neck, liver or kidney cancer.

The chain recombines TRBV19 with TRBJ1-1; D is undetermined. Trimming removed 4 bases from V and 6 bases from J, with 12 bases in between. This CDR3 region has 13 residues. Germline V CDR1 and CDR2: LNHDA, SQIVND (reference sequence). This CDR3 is CASSTSVAAEAFF. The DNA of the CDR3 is TGTGCCAGTAGTACCTCGGTTGCGGCTGAAGCTTTCTTT.

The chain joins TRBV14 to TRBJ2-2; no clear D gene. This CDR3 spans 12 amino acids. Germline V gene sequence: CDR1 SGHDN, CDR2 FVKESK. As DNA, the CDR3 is TGTGCTTCCCCCCCCCTCACCGGGGAGCTGTTTTTT. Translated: CASPPLTGELFF.

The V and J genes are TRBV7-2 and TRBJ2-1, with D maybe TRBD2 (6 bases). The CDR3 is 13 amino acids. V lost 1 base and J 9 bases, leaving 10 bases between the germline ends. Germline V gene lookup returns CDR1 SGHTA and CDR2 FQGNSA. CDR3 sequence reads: CASSLGSGPEQFF. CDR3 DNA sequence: TGTGCCAGCAGCTTAGGTAGCGGCCCTGAGCAGTTCTTC.

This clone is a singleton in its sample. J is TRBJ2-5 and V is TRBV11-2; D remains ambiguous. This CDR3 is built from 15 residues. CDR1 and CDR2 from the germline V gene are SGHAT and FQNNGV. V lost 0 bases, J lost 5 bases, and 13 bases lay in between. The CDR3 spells CASSLDKRLWETQYF. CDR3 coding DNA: TGTGCCAGCAGCTTAGATAAGAGGCTTTGGGAGACCCAGTACTTC.